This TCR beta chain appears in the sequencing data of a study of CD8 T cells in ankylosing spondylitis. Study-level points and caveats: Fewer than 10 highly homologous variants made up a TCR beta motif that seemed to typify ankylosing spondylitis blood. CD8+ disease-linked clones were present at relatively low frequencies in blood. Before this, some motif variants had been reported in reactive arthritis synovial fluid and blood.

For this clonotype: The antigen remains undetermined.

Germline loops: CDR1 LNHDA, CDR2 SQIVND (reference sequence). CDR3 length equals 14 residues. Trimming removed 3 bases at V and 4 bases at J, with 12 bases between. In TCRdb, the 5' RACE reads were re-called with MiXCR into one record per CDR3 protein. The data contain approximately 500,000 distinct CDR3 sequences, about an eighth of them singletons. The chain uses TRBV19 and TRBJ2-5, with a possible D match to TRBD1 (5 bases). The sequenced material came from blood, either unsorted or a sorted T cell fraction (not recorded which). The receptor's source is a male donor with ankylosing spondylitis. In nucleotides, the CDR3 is TGTGCCAGTAGTATGCCGGCTAGGGGAGAGACCCAGTACTTC. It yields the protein CASSMPARGETQYF.